The 28 T cell receptor beta chains presented below share a single source sample, sequenced in a study of cytomegalovirus exposure and HLA in healthy donors. The PCR made use of 60 Vbeta and 13 Jbeta primers. The method was immunoSEQ multiplex PCR; TCRdb's version includes in-frame clones alone and lacks a portion of them. The data hold approximately 120,000 clones, with about 78% observed a single time. Sequenced material: PBMCs. Source of these receptors: a woman in her 40s in good health and CMV-seropositive.

The chain links TRBV10-2 to TRBJ1-5; 9 bases are shared with TRBD1. The V gene's germline CDR1 is WSHSY and CDR2 SAAADI. There are 16 residues in the CDR3. Trimming took 4 bases from V and 1 from J; bases not matched to a gene: 5. CDR3 region: CASSVTGGGSNQPQHF. Here the CDR3 DNA reads TGCGCCAGCAGTGTGACAGGGGGGGGGAGCAATCAGCCCCAGCATTTT.

The chain is built from TRBV5-1 and TRBJ1-6; D ambiguous. Germline CDR1 and CDR2: SGHRS and YFSETQ. The CDR3 sequence is 13 residues long. Trimming took 5 bases from V and 2 from J, leaving 5 bases between them. DNA for the CDR3: TGCGCCAGCAGACTGGCCTATAATTCACCCCTCCACTTT. Its translation: CASRLAYNSPLHF.

This rearrangement joins TRBV29-1 to TRBJ1-1; TRBD1 matches 12 bases. V was clipped by 6 bases and J by 9 bases; unmatched bases: 2. Per germline, CDR1 SQVTM and CDR2 ANQGSEA. CDR3 size: 11 residues. CDR3 bases: TGCAGCGTGTGGGACAGGGGGCAAGCTTTCTTT. Translated: CSVWDRGQAFF.

The rearrangement links TRBV19 to TRBJ2-4, with 8 bases aligning to TRBD2. CDR3 length: 16 amino acids. J gave up 2 bases and V 6 bases, and 9 bases lay outside the gene matches. Germline assignment: CDR1 LNHDA and CDR2 SQIVND (reference sequence). The CDR3 DNA is TGTGCCAGTAGACTAAGCGGGGGCGGGCCCAAAAACATTCAGTACTTC. The encoded protein is CASRLSGGGPKNIQYF. The full variable domain, with the rest looked up from reference TRBV19 and TRBJ2-4, is DGGITQSPKYLFRKEGQNVTLSCEQNLNHDAMYWYRQDPGQGLRLIYYSQIVNDFQKGDIAEGYSVSREKKESFPLTVTSAQKNPTAFYLCASRLSGGGPKNIQYFGAGTRLSVL.

The V call is TRBV9, the J call TRBJ1-1; 11 nucleotides match TRBD1. CDR1 is SGDLS and CDR2 is YYNGEE in the germline V gene. V lost 6 bases to trimming and J lost 3 bases; unmatched junction nucleotides: 13. This CDR3 is 17 amino acids long. The chain's CDR3 is CASIPGQGEVKDTEAFF. CDR3 DNA: TGTGCCAGCATTCCGGGACAGGGGGAGGTTAAGGACACTGAAGCTTTCTTT.

The chain combines TRBV5-1 with TRBJ1-1; 10 nucleotides align to TRBD1. The CDR3 runs to 14 residues. The V and J ends lost 6 bases and 3 bases, in that order; junction bases with no gene match: 5. In germline, CDR1 is SGHRS, CDR2 YFSETQ. CDR3 amino acids: CASNQGQGDTEAFF. The CDR3 DNA reads TGCGCCAGCAATCAAGGACAGGGGGACACTGAAGCTTTCTTT.

This clone was seen a handful of times. The chain links TRBV30 to TRBJ1-4; weak D call: TRBD1 (6 bases). V was clipped by 1 base and J by 8 bases, with 8 bases between them. The CDR3 has 12 amino acids. In germline, CDR1 is GTSNPN, CDR2 SVGIG (reference sequence). In nucleotides, the CDR3 is TGTGCCTGGAGTGGCCAGGGGGAAAAACTGTTTTTT. Its protein product is CAWSGQGEKLFF.

The chain links TRBV7-8 to TRBJ2-7, with 7 bases fitting TRBD1. Germline-derived CDR1 and CDR2 are SGHVS and FQNEAQ. After removal of 2 bases from V and 3 bases from J, the junction contained 7 bases not matched to a gene. This CDR3 spans 15 amino acids. The CDR3, as DNA: TGTGCCAGCAGCTTACAGGGGGATACTCACTACGAGCAGTACTTC. Protein sequence: CASSLQGDTHYEQYF.

As DNA, the CDR3 is TGCAGCGGACTTGGGGACAGGGAACATTTAGAAGCTTTCTTT. Translated: CSGLGDREHLEAFF. V gene TRBV29-1 combines with J gene TRBJ1-1; 9 nucleotides match TRBD1. The length of the CDR3 is 14 residues. V trimming: 7 bases; J trimming: 8 bases; junction bases outside the gene matches: 14. CDR1 SQVTM and CDR2 ANQGSEA come from the germline V gene. Filled out from reference TRBV29-1 and TRBJ1-1, the complete variable domain reads SAVISQKPSRDICQRGTSLTIQCQVDSQVTMMFWYRQQPGQSLTLIATANQGSEATYESGFVIDKFPISRPNLTFSTLTVSNMSPEDSSIYLCSGLGDREHLEAFFGQGTRLTVV.

The chain combines TRBV30 with TRBJ1-2, with 9 positions matching TRBD1. Trimming at V came to 8 bases and at J to 8 bases, leaving 15 bases not matched to a gene. The CDR3 runs to 14 residues. CDR1 and CDR2 (germline): GTSNPN, SVGIG (reference sequence). The CDR3 nucleotides are TGTGCCCTCCTCCCTTCACAGGGGGCGAGGGGCTACACCTTC. Encoded protein: CALLPSQGARGYTF.

The chain carries TRBV5-6 and TRBJ2-5; TRBD1 agrees at 7 bases. The J segment lost 4 bases and the V segment lost 7 bases, leaving 7 bases of the junction unmatched. This CDR3 is 13 amino acids long. Germline V gene data show CDR1 as SGHDT and CDR2 as YYEEEE. Here the CDR3 reads CASQGQMGETQYF. In DNA, the CDR3 is TGTGCCAGCCAGGGACAGATGGGAGAGACCCAGTACTTC.

The chain recombines TRBV7-9 with TRBJ1-1; D is uncertain. Per germline, CDR1 SEHNR and CDR2 FQNEAQ (reference sequence). V lost 7 bases and J lost 0, with 15 bases in between. CDR3 length: 15 amino acids. The CDR3 DNA is TGTGCCAGCACCCCAGGCCAGCCTATGAACACTGAAGCTTTCTTT. This codes for CASTPGQPMNTEAFF.

This chain uses TRBV21-1 with TRBJ2-5; no check of the table's D call, TRBD1, against the DNA was made. TRBV21-1 is flagged as a pseudogene. This CDR3 spans 15 amino acids. This CDR3 reads CASSTLDRGEKTQYF. CDR3 sequence (DNA): TGTGCCAGCAGCACCCTAGACAGGGGTGAAAAGACCCAGTACTTC.

This clone occurred a few times. The rearrangement joins TRBV30 to TRBJ1-4; a possible D gene is TRBD1 (5 bases). CDR3 size: 13 residues. V was trimmed by 2 bases and J by 8 bases, leaving 12 bases between them. CDR1 GTSNPN and CDR2 SVGIG come from the germline V gene (reference sequence). The CDR3 region has the DNA TGTGCCTGGAGTACCACCGACAGCGAAAAACTGTTTTTT. Protein product: CAWSTTDSEKLFF.

V usage is TRBV6-1 and J usage is TRBJ2-7, with D perhaps TRBD1 (5 bases). This CDR3 spans 14 amino acids. Trimming took 11 bases from V and 3 from J, leaving 20 bases between them. Germline V gives CDR1 MNHNS, CDR2 SASEGT. CDR3 in amino acids: CAAKQSGIVYEQYF. For the CDR3, the DNA is TGTGCCGCGAAACAGTCAGGGATAGTCTACGAGCAGTACTTC.

The J gene is TRBJ2-1, the V gene TRBV15, with D perhaps matching TRBD1 (6 bases). Trimming took off 5 bases at V and 0 bases at J, with 11 bases between the two ends. Germline values: CDR1 LNHNV, CDR2 YYDKDF (reference sequence). The CDR3 spans 15 residues. CDR3 sequence: CATSGTPSSYNEQFF. As DNA, the CDR3 is TGTGCCACCAGCGGGACACCAAGCTCCTACAATGAGCAGTTCTTC.

This chain uses TRBV18 with TRBJ1-6; D ambiguous. V was trimmed by 6 bases and J by 7 bases, leaving 13 bases between them. Germline assignment: CDR1 KGHSH and CDR2 LQKENI. CDR3 length: 14 amino acids. CDR3 region: CASSPDTHNSPLHF. CDR3 nucleotide sequence: TGTGCCAGCTCGCCCGACACCCACAATTCACCCCTCCACTTT.

V and J are TRBV5-1 and TRBJ2-3; D not certain. V dropped 3 bases and J dropped 1 base, with 9 bases sitting between them. The CDR3 contains 14 residues. From germline, CDR1 is SGHRS and CDR2 YFSETQ. CDR3 in amino acids: CASSSLEGTDTQYF. CDR3 DNA sequence: TGCGCCAGCAGCTCCTTAGAAGGCACAGATACGCAGTATTTT.

The gene calls are TRBV4-1 and TRBJ1-5; perhaps TRBD1 as D (5 bases). Trimming took 1 base from V and 3 from J, leaving 10 bases between them. Germline-derived CDR1 and CDR2 are MGHRA and YSYEKL. The length of the CDR3 is 15 residues. The CDR3 loop is CASSQGGVPNQPQHF. CDR3 nucleotide sequence: TGCGCCAGCAGCCAAGGGGGGGTTCCCAATCAGCCCCAGCATTTT.

V and J are TRBV9 and TRBJ2-7, with TRBD1 matching 8 bases. The J segment lost 4 bases and the V segment lost 0 bases, leaving 9 bases of the junction unmatched. The CDR3 has 16 amino acids. Germline CDR1 SGDLS, CDR2 YYNGEE. The CDR3 nucleotides are TGTGCCAGCAGCGTAGCCCCAGGGGGCCCCGTGTACGAGCAGTACTTC. It is translated as CASSVAPGGPVYEQYF.

The CDR3 DNA follows: TGCGCCAGCAGCTTGAGAGCGGGGAAAGATACGCAGTATTTT. Its protein product is CASSLRAGKDTQYF. The rearrangement uses TRBV5-1 and TRBJ2-3; 7 nucleotides align to TRBD2. V shed 1 base, J shed 5 bases, and the junction held 4 bases outside the gene matches. The CDR3 covers 14 residues. Germline CDR1 is SGHRS and CDR2 is YFSETQ.

The rearrangement uses TRBV30 and TRBJ2-5, with D possibly TRBD2 on 6 matching bases. This CDR3 comprises 14 residues. V was clipped by 5 bases and J by 1 base, with 14 bases between them. Germline values: CDR1 GTSNPN, CDR2 SVGIG (reference sequence). The CDR3 protein is CAWGGGFFQETQYF. The CDR3, as DNA: TGTGCCTGGGGGGGAGGTTTCTTCCAAGAGACCCAGTACTTC.

The V call is TRBV6-6, the J call TRBJ1-2; the match to TRBD1 covers 8 bases. With V trimmed by 6 bases and J by 0 bases, 6 bases remained unmatched. CDR1 MNHNY and CDR2 SVGAGI come from the germline V gene (reference sequence). The CDR3 contains 15 residues. This CDR3 is CASSPSGQANYGYTF. The DNA for the CDR3 is TGTGCCAGCAGCCCCTCGGGACAGGCTAACTATGGCTACACCTTC.

For this clone: At one of its ends the junction is not consistent with the germline gene, which may arise from a read error. The V and J genes are TRBV5-1 and TRBJ2-2, with 7 bases matching TRBD1. Germline CDR1 and CDR2: SGHRS and YFSETQ. The CDR3 contains 14 residues. The CDR3 region has the DNA TGCGCCAGCAGCCGAGGGGGCGGAACCGCGGAGCTGTTTTTT. Its translation is CASSRGGGTAELFF.

J is TRBJ1-6 and V is TRBV2; TRBD1 matches at 8 bases. With 7 bases clipped from V and 7 bases from J, the junction kept 9 bases outside the gene matches. The germline V gene encodes CDR1 SNHLY and CDR2 FYNNEI. This CDR3 has 15 residues. DNA of the CDR3: TGTGCCAGCACTAAAACAGGGGGTCAGAATTCACCCCTCCACTTT. It encodes CASTKTGGQNSPLHF.

The V call is TRBV5-1, the J call TRBJ1-6; D may be TRBD1 (6 bases). The CDR3 is 14 residues long. V was trimmed by 4 bases and J by 3 bases, leaving 8 bases between them. Germline V lookup: CDR1 SGHRS, CDR2 YFSETQ. The CDR3 coding sequence is TGCGCCAGCAGCACGGACAGCTATAATTCACCCCTCCACTTT. This sequence encodes CASSTDSYNSPLHF.

This clone was detected only once. The V call is TRBV2, the J call TRBJ2-3; D is ambiguous. V was trimmed by 0 bases and J by 3 bases, leaving 7 bases between them. This CDR3 has 14 residues. CDR1 is SNHLY, CDR2 FYNNEI, per germline. CDR3 in amino acids: CASSEALRTDTQYF. Here the CDR3 DNA reads TGTGCCAGCAGTGAAGCCCTGAGGACAGATACGCAGTATTTT.

This chain joins TRBV4-1 and TRBJ1-1; D is undetermined. Between the trimmed V and J ends, which lost 0 bases and 8 bases, there was a span of 16 bases. CDR3 size: 15 residues. Germline CDR1 is MGHRA and CDR2 is YSYEKL. The CDR3 protein is CASSQDPRIIQEAFF. Here the CDR3 DNA reads TGCGCCAGCAGCCAAGATCCCCGAATAATACAAGAAGCTTTCTTT.